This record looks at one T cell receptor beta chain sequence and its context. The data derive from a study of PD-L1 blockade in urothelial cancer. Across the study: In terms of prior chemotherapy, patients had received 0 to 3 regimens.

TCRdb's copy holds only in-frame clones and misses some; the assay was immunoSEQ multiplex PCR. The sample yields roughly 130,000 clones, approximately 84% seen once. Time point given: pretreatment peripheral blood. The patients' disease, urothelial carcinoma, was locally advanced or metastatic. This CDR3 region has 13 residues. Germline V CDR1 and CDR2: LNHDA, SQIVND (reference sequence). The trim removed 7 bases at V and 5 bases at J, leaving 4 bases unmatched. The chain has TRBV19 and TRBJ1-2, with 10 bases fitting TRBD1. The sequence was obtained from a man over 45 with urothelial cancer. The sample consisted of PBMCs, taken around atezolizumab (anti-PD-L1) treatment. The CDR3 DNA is TGTGCCAGTACCGACAGGGGGCTGTATGGCTACACCTTC. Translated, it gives CASTDRGLYGYTF.